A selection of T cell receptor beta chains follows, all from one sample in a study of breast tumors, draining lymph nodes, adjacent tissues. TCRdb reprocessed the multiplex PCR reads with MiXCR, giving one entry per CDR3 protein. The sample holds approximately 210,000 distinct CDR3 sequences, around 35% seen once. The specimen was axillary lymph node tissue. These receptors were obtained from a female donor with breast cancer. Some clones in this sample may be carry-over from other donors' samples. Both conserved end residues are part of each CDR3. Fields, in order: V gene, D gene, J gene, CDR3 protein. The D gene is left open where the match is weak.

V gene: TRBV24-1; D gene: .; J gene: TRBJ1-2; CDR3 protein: CATSSMGQGPVYGYTF
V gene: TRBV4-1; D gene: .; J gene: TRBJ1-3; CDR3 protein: CASSQTKGNTIYF
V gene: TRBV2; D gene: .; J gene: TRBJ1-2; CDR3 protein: CASRGVGAVYGYTF
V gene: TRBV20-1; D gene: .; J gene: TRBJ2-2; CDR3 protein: CSASGLNTGELFF
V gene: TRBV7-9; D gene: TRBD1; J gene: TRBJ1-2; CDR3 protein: CASSFPGQGTGYTF
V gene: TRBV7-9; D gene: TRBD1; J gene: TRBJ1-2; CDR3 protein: CASSLESGQGSHGYTF
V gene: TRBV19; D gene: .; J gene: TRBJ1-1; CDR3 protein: CASSIVRGTAYTEAFF
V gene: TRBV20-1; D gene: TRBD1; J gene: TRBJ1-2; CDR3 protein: CSARVWTGLGYTF
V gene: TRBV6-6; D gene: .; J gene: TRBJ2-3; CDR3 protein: CASSTGDSTDTQYF
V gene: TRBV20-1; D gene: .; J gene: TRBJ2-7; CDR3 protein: CSAPDVSSGSYEQYF
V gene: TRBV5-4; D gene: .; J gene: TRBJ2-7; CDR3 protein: CASSLVTNSYEQYF
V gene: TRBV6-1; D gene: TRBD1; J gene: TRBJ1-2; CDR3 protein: CASSERTGHGYTF
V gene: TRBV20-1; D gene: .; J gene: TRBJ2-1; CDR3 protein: CSARGPTYEPFF
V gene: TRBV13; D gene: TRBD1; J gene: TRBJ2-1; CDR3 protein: CASSPPGQYNEQFF
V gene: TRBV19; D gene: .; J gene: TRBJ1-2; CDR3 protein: CASSIESRIYGYTF
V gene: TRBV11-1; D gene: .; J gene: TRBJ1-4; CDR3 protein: CASSPPGEVGKFFF
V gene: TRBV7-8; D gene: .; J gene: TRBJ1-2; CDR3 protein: CASSLGTGNYGYTF
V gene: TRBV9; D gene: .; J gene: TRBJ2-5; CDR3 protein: CASSVEVSDQETQYF
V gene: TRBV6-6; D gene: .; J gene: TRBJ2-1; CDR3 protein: CASSYSGTHGVYNEQFF
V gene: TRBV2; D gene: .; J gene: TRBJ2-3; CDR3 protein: CASSAITPRRTRGADTQYF
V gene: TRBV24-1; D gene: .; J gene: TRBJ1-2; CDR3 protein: CATSAREDGKYYGYTF
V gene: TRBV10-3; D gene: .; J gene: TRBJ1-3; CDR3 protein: CATGQGAFYEQYFGPDTIYF
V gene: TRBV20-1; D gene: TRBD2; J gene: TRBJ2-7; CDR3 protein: CSAETSGRRTEVHF
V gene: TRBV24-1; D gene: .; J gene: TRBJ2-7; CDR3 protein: CATSDSPTYEQYF